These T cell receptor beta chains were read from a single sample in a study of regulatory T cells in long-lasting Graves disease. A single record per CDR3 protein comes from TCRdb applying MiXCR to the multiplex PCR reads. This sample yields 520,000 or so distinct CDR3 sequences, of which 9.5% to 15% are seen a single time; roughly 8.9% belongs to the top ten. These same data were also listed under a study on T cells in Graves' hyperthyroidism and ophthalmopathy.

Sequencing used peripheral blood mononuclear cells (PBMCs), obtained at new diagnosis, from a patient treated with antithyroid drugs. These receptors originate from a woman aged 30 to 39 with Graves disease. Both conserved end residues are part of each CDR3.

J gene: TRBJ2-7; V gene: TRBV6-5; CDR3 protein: CASSWEYEQYF
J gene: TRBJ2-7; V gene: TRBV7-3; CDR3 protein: CASSSAGTGGPYEQYF
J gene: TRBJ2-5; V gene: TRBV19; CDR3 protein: CASPIPPGLAETQYF
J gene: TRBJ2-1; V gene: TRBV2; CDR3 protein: CASTPARGNSYNEQFF
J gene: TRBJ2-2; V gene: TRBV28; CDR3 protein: CASKKDVLNGELFF
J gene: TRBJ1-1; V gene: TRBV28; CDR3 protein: CASSHQPAMNTEAFF
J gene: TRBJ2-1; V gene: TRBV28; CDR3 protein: CASSSPTSGTGNEQFF
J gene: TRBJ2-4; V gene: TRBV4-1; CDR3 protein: CASSQGGSSGNIQYF
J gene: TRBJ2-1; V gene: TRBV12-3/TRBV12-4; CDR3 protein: CASSRPVYNEQFF
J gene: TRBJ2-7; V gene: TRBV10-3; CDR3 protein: CAASPGGHGGLAGGARPDEQYF
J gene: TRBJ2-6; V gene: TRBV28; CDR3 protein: CASSSDPLGAPGANVLTF
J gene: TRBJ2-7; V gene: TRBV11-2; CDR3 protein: CASSLEGIYEQYF
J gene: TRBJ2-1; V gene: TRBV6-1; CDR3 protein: CASSLASGRLFF
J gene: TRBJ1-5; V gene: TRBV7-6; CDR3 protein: CASSSHDRAPPHF
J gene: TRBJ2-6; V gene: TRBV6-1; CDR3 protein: CASKKGTGDPGANVLTF
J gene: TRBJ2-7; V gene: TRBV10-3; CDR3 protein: CAIRRAGGTYEQYF
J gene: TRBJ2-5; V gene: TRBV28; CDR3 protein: CASSSSRGLQETQYF
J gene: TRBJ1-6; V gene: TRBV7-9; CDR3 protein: CASSLETGVFSSPLHF
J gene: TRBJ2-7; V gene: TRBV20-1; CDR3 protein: CSASLAGGNEQYF
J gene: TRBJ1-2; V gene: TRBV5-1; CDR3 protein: CASSLEAGAPYGYTF
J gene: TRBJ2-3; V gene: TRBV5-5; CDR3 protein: CASSLVGEGTDTQYF
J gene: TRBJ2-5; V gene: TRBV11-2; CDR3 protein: CASSPYLRKETQYF
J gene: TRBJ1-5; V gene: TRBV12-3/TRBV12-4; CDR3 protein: CASTKEGRQPQHF
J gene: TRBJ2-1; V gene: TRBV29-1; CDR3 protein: CSVKLAGSYNEQFF
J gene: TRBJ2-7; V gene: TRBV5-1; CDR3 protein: CASSLSPSNYEQYF
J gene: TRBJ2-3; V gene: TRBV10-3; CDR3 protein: CAIGESMGSLDTQYF